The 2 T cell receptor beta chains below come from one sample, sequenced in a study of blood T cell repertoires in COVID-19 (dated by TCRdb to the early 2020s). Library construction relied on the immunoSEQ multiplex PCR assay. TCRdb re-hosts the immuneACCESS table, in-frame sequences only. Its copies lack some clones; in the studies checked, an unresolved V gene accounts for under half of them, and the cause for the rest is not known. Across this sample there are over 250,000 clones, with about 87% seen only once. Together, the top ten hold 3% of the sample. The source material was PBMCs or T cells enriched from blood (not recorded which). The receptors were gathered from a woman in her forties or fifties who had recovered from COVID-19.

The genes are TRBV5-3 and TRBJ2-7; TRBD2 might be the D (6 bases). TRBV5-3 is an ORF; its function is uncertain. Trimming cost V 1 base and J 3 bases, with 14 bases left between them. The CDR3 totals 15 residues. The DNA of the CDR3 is TGTGCCAGAAGCTTGTCGGGGCGGGGACTCTACGAGCAGTACTTC. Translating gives CARSLSGRGLYEQYF.

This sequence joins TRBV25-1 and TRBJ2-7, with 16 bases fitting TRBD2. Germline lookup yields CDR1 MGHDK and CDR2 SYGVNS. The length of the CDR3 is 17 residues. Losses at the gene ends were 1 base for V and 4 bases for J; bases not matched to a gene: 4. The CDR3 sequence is CASSESGLAGGKYEQYF. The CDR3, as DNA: TGTGCCAGCAGTGAATCGGGACTAGCGGGAGGGAAATACGAGCAGTACTTC.